This T cell receptor beta chain was captured in a study of blood T cell repertoires in COVID-19. Clones were read by immunoSEQ multiplex PCR, and TCRdb kept only the in-frame ones, dropping some. The sample has 200,000 to 250,000 clones, 80% to 95% seen once. The CDR3 loop spans 13 amino acids. V was pared by 6 bases and J by 0 bases, with 8 bases between. The germline V gene has CDR1 SGHAT and CDR2 FQDESV (reference sequence). This sequence originates from a woman younger than 30 who had recovered from COVID-19. The chain uses TRBV11-1 and TRBJ1-2; possibly TRBD1 for D (5 bases). Sample: PBMCs or T cells enriched from blood (not recorded which). For the CDR3, the DNA is TGTGCCAGCAGGGGGCAAACTAACTATGGCTACACCTTC. Translated, it gives CASRGQTNYGYTF.